One sample yielded the 18 T cell receptor beta chains listed below, sequenced in a study of T cells in Graves' hyperthyroidism and ophthalmopathy. Researchers took RNA transcripts and amplified the TCR beta CDR3 regions from them. Researchers ran a first-round RT-PCR on the TCR CDR3 using the HTBI primer set. TCRdb re-called the multiplex PCR reads through MiXCR, storing one row per CDR3 protein. The sample contains 500,000 to 800,000 distinct CDR3 sequences, roughly 15% of which appear only once. The sample comprised blood. The origin of the receptors is a woman aged 45-65 years with Graves' ophthalmopathy.

The rearrangement joins TRBV7-2 to TRBJ2-7, with TRBD2 matching 8 bases. The V segment lost 5 bases and the J segment 7 bases; nucleotides outside the gene matches: 19. Germline assignment: CDR1 SGHTA and CDR2 FQGNSA. This CDR3 has 17 amino acids. The CDR3 spells CASSRGSGAGGGLEQYF. The CDR3 DNA is TGTGCCAGCAGCCGGGGGTCGGGGGCGGGGGGCGGGTTGGAGCAGTACTTC.

This clonotype has only a few counts. This chain uses TRBV4-2 with TRBJ2-7, with TRBD1 as a possible D gene (5 bases). The CDR3 has 14 amino acids. The ends were cut back, 1 base at V and 7 bases at J, with 14 bases in the middle. The germline V gene has CDR1 LGHNA and CDR2 YNFKEQ. CDR3 residues: CASSQADLKGEQYF. The DNA for the CDR3 is TGTGCCAGCAGCCAAGCCGACCTTAAGGGGGAGCAGTACTTC.

This clonotype was seen at least ten times. The chain employs TRBV2 and TRBJ2-7, with 9 bases aligning to TRBD2. V shed 5 bases, J shed 0 bases, and the junction held 8 bases outside the gene matches. Germline CDR1 is SNHLY and CDR2 is FYNNEI. The CDR3 length is 16 residues. CDR3 nucleotides: TGTGCCAGCAGTCCAGGGACTAGCAGCTACTCCTACGAGCAGTACTTC. It translates to CASSPGTSSYSYEQYF.

This clonotype was detected a few times. The V call is TRBV4-1, the J call TRBJ2-3; D gene uncertain. Germline V gene data show CDR1 as MGHRA and CDR2 as YSYEKL. Trimming stripped 4 bases from V and 7 bases from J, with 12 bases between. The CDR3 runs 13 residues. DNA for the CDR3: TGCGCCAGCAGCCTACCCAACACCAATACGCAGTATTTT. Residues: CASSLPNTNTQYF.

This clonotype occurred many times. V is TRBV10-3 and J is TRBJ1-2; D remains ambiguous. Between the trimmed V and J ends, which lost 4 bases and 4 bases, there was a span of 10 bases. The CDR3 totals 13 residues. Germline loops: CDR1 ENHRY, CDR2 SYGVKD. This CDR3 reads CAISGGSGYGYTF. Here the CDR3 DNA reads TGTGCCATCAGTGGAGGGTCCGGCTATGGCTACACCTTC.

J is TRBJ2-3 and V is TRBV20-1; 10 nucleotides align to TRBD2. The CDR3 is made up of 15 amino acids. J was trimmed by 4 bases and V by 4 bases; bases with no gene match: 8. Germline V gene lookup returns CDR1 DFQATT and CDR2 SNEGSKA (reference sequence). The CDR3 DNA reads TGCAGTGCTACTCTGTTTAGCGGGAGGTCAGATACGCAGTATTTT. Its translation: CSATLFSGRSDTQYF.

The CDR3 sequence is CASSERVAREHEQYF. The CDR3 nucleotides are TGTGCCAGCAGCGAGAGAGTAGCCAGGGAGCACGAGCAGTACTTC. V usage is TRBV2 and J usage is TRBJ2-7; the D call may be TRBD1 or TRBD2 (5 bases each). The CDR3 has 15 residues. The germline gives CDR1 SNHLY, CDR2 FYNNEI. Trimming pared 6 bases from V and 5 bases from J, leaving 20 bases between. The whole variable domain, filled in from reference TRBV2 and TRBJ2-7, reads EPEVTQTPSHQVTQMGQEVILRCVPISNHLYFYWYRQILGQKVEFLVSFYNNEISEKSEIFDDQFSVERPDGSNFTLKIRSTKLEDSAMYFCASSERVAREHEQYFGPGTRLTVT.

Ten or more counts support this clonotype. The chain recombines TRBV24-1 with TRBJ2-7; 10 bases fit TRBD1. The CDR3 consists of 15 residues. The V segment lost 5 bases and the J segment 3 bases; nucleotides outside the gene matches: 6. From germline, CDR1 is KGHDR and CDR2 SFDVKD. The CDR3 loop is CATSGRDRGNYEQYF. Here the CDR3 DNA reads TGTGCCACCAGTGGTAGGGACAGGGGTAACTACGAGCAGTACTTC.

The CDR3: CASSLAPALGPGEQFF. In DNA, the CDR3 is TGTGCCAGCAGCTTGGCCCCCGCGCTAGGTCCCGGGGAGCAGTTCTTC. The V gene is TRBV5-6, the J gene TRBJ2-1, with D unresolved. Germline CDR1 reads SGHDT; CDR2 reads YYEEEE. This CDR3 comprises 16 residues. Trimming took off 0 bases at V and 10 bases at J, with 20 bases between the two ends.

This clonotype was observed many times. The rearrangement joins TRBV27 to TRBJ1-6; maybe TRBD1 (6 bases). CDR3 length equals 17 residues. With 3 bases removed from V and 7 bases from J, the gap between germline ends came to 19 bases. Germline CDR1 MNHEY, CDR2 SMNVEV (reference sequence). The chain's CDR3 is CASSLADRGGGNSPLHF. In nucleotides, the CDR3 is TGTGCCAGCAGTTTGGCGGATCGAGGAGGGGGAAATTCACCCCTCCACTTT.

This clonotype was observed at least ten times. The rearrangement uses TRBV5-1 and TRBJ2-1, with 10 bases lining up with TRBD1. This CDR3 has 17 amino acids. In germline, CDR1 is SGHRS, CDR2 YFSETQ. V was clipped by 1 base and J by 6 bases; unmatched bases: 10. Here the CDR3 reads CASSLSTGQGTGNEQFF. DNA of the CDR3: TGCGCCAGCAGCTTGTCTACGGGACAGGGGACAGGCAATGAGCAGTTCTTC.

This clonotype has ten or more counts. The rearrangement links TRBV10-3 to TRBJ1-2; D gene unclear. The CDR3 contains 14 residues. Trimming stripped 2 bases from V and 4 bases from J, with 11 bases between. Germline CDR1 reads ENHRY; CDR2 reads SYGVKD. The CDR3 DNA is TGTGCCATCAGTGAGATAAGGGCGAGCTATGGCTACACCTTC. Encoded protein: CAISEIRASYGYTF.

This clonotype was recorded many times. The V call is TRBV7-8, the J call TRBJ1-1, with unresolved D. The CDR3 extends over 15 amino acids. CDR1 is SGHVS, CDR2 FQNEAQ, per germline. Trimming took off 5 bases at V and 3 bases at J, with 16 bases between the two ends. This CDR3 is CASSHTVAGYTEAFF. CDR3 nucleotides: TGTGCCAGCAGCCACACCGTCGCGGGATACACTGAAGCTTTCTTT.

V usage is TRBV4-3 and J usage is TRBJ2-7; TRBD2 matches at 8 bases. Per the germline V gene, CDR1 is LGHNA and CDR2 is YSLEER. This CDR3 spans 19 amino acids. Trimming took 4 bases from V and 6 from J; bases not matched to a gene: 23. CDR3 protein: CASSPEVIAGLTSDSEQYF. CDR3 coding DNA: TGCGCCAGCAGCCCAGAGGTTATCGCGGGACTGACTAGCGATTCCGAGCAGTACTTC.

This chain connects TRBV7-9 to TRBJ1-1; a weak D match, TRBD1 (5 bases). The CDR3 spans 13 residues. Trimming pared 5 bases from V and 4 bases from J, leaving 11 bases between. Germline assignment: CDR1 SEHNR and CDR2 FQNEAQ (reference sequence). The CDR3 is CASSKQGGTEAFF. CDR3 nucleotides: TGTGCCAGCAGCAAGCAGGGCGGCACTGAAGCTTTCTTT.

There are many counts of this clonotype. This chain links TRBV24-1 with TRBJ1-5, with D possibly matching TRBD1 (5 bases). The V end was cut by 3 bases, the J end by 6 bases, with 8 bases between. The germline CDR1 and CDR2 sequences are KGHDR and SFDVKD. This CDR3 contains 13 residues. The CDR3 nucleotides read TGTGCCACCAGTGATCGCGACAGTCAGCCCCAGCATTTT. Residues: CATSDRDSQPQHF.

The table lists this clonotype with a few counts. The gene calls are TRBV9 and TRBJ2-5; TRBD1 agrees at 9 bases. The CDR3 runs to 18 residues. Germline-derived CDR1 and CDR2 are SGDLS and YYNGEE. The trim removed 0 bases at V and 0 bases at J, leaving 9 bases unmatched. As DNA, the CDR3 is TGTGCCAGCAGCGTAGGGGGGACAGGGACTTGGTACCAAGAGACCCAGTACTTC. This codes for CASSVGGTGTWYQETQYF.

The table lists this clonotype with a few counts. The V gene is TRBV14, the J gene TRBJ2-1; D call uncertain. CDR1 and CDR2 (germline): SGHDN, FVKESK. The CDR3 extends over 15 amino acids. The V end was cut by 0 bases, the J end by 3 bases, with 9 bases between. CDR3 bases: TGTGCCAGCAGCCAAGAGGTGTCCAGCTACAATGAGCAGTTCTTC. Translating it yields CASSQEVSSYNEQFF. The full variable domain, with the rest looked up from reference TRBV14 and TRBJ2-1, is EAGVTQFPSHSVIEKGQTVTLRCDPISGHDNLYWYRRVMGKEIKFLLHFVKESKQDESGMPNNRFLAERTGGTYSTLKVQPAELEDSGVYFCASSQEVSSYNEQFFGPGTRLTVL.